This paragraph reports one T cell receptor (beta chain). This clone appeared a single time. What antigen it recognizes has not been identified. Per-base quality was not reported, and no clone a single base away is much larger than it. For sequencing of the TCRbeta CDR3 region, genomic DNA was extracted from the sorted cells. The immunoSEQ Assay was used to sequence the TCRbeta CDR3 regions. TCRdb provides this immuneACCESS table in a form limited to in-frame rearrangements. Some clones are lacking; in checked studies, under half of them reflect an unresolved V gene, and why the rest are absent is not known. The sample table records approximately 26,000 clones; roughly 80% of these occur just once. Together, the top ten hold roughly 12% of the sample. The trial excluded patients who had a history of autoimmune disease or were on systemic immunosuppression. Peripheral blood for TCR sequencing was collected from all dose cohorts at baseline, on cycle 4 day 1, and on cycle 7 day 1. Samples were obtained from an open-label, multicenter, first-in-human phase I dose-escalation trial of ivuxolimab. The trial enrolled adults with locally advanced or metastatic head and neck squamous cell, hepatocellular, melanoma or renal cell carcinoma. Before TCR sequencing, CD4+ T cells and CD8+ T cells were sorted from peripheral blood as separate populations.

The data belong to a study of OX40 agonist ivuxolimab in advanced cancers. About the investigation overall: Ivuxolimab, which targeted the costimulatory receptor OX40 (CD134), was an agonistic, fully human IgG2 monoclonal antibody. Intravenous ivuxolimab was administered to patients every 2 weeks at six dose levels: 0.01, 0.1, 0.3, 1.5, 3 and 10 mg/kg. Among the 52 dose-escalation patients, about 20 had hepatocellular carcinoma, approximately 15 melanoma, 9 renal cell carcinoma and 9 head and neck cancer. The dose-escalation cohort was 82.7% male with a mean age of 60 years, ranging from roughly 20 to 80. Patients were allowed to have had prior anti-PD-1, anti-PD-L1 or anti-CTLA-4 therapy, and around 41% of the dose-escalation patients had previously received checkpoint inhibitors. Partial responses occurred in three dose-escalation patients, of whom one had hepatocellular carcinoma and two had cutaneous melanoma. Peripheral TCRbeta sequencing was intended to test whether TCR sequence diversity was altered and clonal T-cell expansion was caused by ivuxolimab. The paper describes the monotherapy dose-escalation part (N of about 52 patients) of the phase I trial of ivuxolimab. Results and caveats for the whole study, not just this receptor: In the 0.1-3.0 mg/kg groups, partial responders had among the lowest normalized peripheral clonal expansion, particularly in CD8+ T cells. After ivuxolimab, more expanded clones were found on average in CD8+ T cells than in CD4+ T cells. At doses of 0.1 to 3.0 mg/kg, clonal expansion of both CD4+ and CD8+ blood T cells was observed from baseline to week 6. The antigen specificity of the peripheral T cells that underwent clonal expansion was not determined. Low levels of normalized T-cell clonal expansion were also seen in some patients who did not respond.

The clonotype originates from an adult with an advanced solid tumor such as melanoma, head and neck, liver or kidney cancer. The source material was CD4+ or CD8+ T cells sorted from blood, sampled in a trial of the OX40 agonist ivuxolimab.

The DNA sequence is TGTGCCAGCAGCCCGCAAGGCGGGGAGCAGTACTTC. Translated, it gives CASSPQGGEQYF. The receptor chain draws on TRBV7-9 and TRBJ2-7; TRBD2 is possibly the D segment (5 matching bases). The germline V gene (reference sequence) provides CDR1 SEHNR and CDR2 FQNEAQ. The CDR3 sequence holds 12 residues, the cysteine and phenylalanine included. Here the CDR3 DNA is all that survives: 36 bases in frame from base 1. V is pared back by 5 bases and J by 7 bases, with 12 bases lying between the germline termini.